This T cell receptor beta chain was sequenced in a study of blood T cells in healthy people across ages. CDR3 length: 17 amino acids. V was trimmed by 5 bases and J by 0 bases, leaving 16 bases between them. This clonotype has just one count. The use of a sample-barcoded 5' primer and a J-beta primer mix characterized a second PCR of roughly 6 to 12 cycles. A single record per CDR3 protein comes from TCRdb applying MiXCR to the 5' RACE reads. The repertoire holds around 650,000 distinct CDR3 sequences, with roughly 32% as singletons. This chain uses TRBV12-3 or TRBV12-4 with TRBJ1-4; D might be TRBD1 (5 bases). The receptor's source is a woman at least 80 years old in good health. Sequenced sample: blood. The CDR3 sequence: CASSDGTEPTTNEKLFF. The CDR3, as DNA: TGTGCCAGCAGTGATGGGACCGAACCTACAACTAATGAAAAACTGTTTTTT.